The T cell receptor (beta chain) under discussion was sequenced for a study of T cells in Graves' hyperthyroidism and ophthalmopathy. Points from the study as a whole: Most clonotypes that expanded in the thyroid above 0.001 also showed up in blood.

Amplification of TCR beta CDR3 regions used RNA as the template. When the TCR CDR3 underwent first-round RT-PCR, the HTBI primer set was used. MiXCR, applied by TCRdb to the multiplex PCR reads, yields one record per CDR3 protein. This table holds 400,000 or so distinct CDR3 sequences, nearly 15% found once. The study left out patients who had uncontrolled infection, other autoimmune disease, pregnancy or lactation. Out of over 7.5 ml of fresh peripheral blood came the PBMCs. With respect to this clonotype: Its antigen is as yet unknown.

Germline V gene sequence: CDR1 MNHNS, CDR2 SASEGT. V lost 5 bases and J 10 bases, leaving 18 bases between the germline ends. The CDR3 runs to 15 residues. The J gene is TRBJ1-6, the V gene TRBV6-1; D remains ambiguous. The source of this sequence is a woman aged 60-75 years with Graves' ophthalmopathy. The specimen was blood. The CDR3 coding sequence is TGTGCCAGCAGTATGACACGGAATGAAGGGTCACCCCTCCACTTT. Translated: CASSMTRNEGSPLHF.